The 16 T cell receptor beta chains below all came from one sample that was sequenced in a study of shared clonotypes between healthy human individuals (dated by TCRdb to about 2020). The method behind the library was the immunoSEQ multiplex PCR assay. Drawn from immuneACCESS, this table holds only the in-frame rearrangements with V and J called that TCRdb kept. Clones are partly lost; checked studies trace under half to an unresolved V gene and leave the rest unexplained. Across this sample there are roughly 2.2 million clones, with around 90% seen only once. About 0.41% of the sample lies in the top ten. Material: naive CD4+ T cells from PBMCs. What the cell subset or site label conveys for this sample: CD45RA+ positively selected. These receptors were collected from a man aged 18 to 29 in good health. Some clones in this sample may be carry-over from other donors' samples.

This chain joins TRBV19 and TRBJ2-7; 9 nucleotides agree with TRBD1. Germline trimming cut 6 bases from V and 4 bases from J; bases unmatched to any gene: 7. The germline V gene encodes CDR1 LNHDA and CDR2 SQIVND (reference sequence). The CDR3 consists of 14 residues. DNA of the CDR3: TGTGCCAGTAGAAAAGGACAGGGGAATTACGAGCAGTACTTC. Translating it yields CASRKGQGNYEQYF.

V and J are TRBV10-1 and TRBJ2-7; D might be TRBD1 (5 bases). Trimming took off 2 bases at V and 6 bases at J, with 8 bases between the two ends. In germline, CDR1 is WNHNN, CDR2 SYGVQD (reference sequence). CDR3 length: 12 amino acids. The CDR3 protein is CASSEPGFEQYF. Written as DNA, the CDR3 is TGCGCCAGCAGTGAGCCAGGGTTCGAGCAGTACTTC.

The chain joins TRBV23-1 to TRBJ2-7; the D gene is possibly TRBD2 (6 bases). TRBV23-1 is an ORF; its function is uncertain. Between the trimmed V and J ends, which lost 0 bases and 3 bases, there was a span of 9 bases. This CDR3 contains 14 residues. The CDR3 is CASSQSWDFYEQYF. The CDR3 nucleotides are TGCGCCAGCAGTCAATCGTGGGACTTCTACGAGCAGTACTTC.

The count of this clone is one. Other DNA sequences in this specimen translate into the identical CDR3. The chain uses TRBV18 and TRBJ1-1; tentatively, D is TRBD1 (6 bases). CDR1 and CDR2 from the germline V gene are KGHSH and LQKENI. There are 16 residues in the CDR3. V lost 0 bases to trimming and J lost 0 bases, with 11 bases between them. CDR3 in amino acids: CASSPPGGGLNTEAFF. The CDR3 bases are TGTGCCAGCTCACCACCGGGAGGGGGTCTGAACACTGAAGCTTTCTTT.

The chain is built from TRBV6-1 and TRBJ2-7, with D tentatively TRBD1 (6 bases). The CDR3 has 14 residues. Germline assignment: CDR1 MNHNS and CDR2 SASEGT. Trimming cost V 2 bases and J 5 bases, with 13 bases left between them. CDR3 sequence reads: CASSEPSGVHEQYF. DNA of the CDR3: TGTGCCAGCAGTGAACCTTCAGGGGTACACGAGCAGTACTTC.

The V gene is TRBV15, the J gene TRBJ1-1, with 7 bases identical to TRBD1. This CDR3 contains 15 residues. V gave up 3 bases and J gave up 1 base; unmatched junction bases: 5. In germline, CDR1 is LNHNV, CDR2 YYDKDF (reference sequence). The CDR3 here is CATSSPRQGNTEAFF. The CDR3 DNA sequence: TGTGCCACCAGCAGCCCCAGACAGGGGAACACTGAAGCTTTCTTT.

The genes are TRBV29-1 and TRBJ2-7, with 8 bases identical to TRBD1. CDR1 SQVTM and CDR2 ANQGSEA come from the germline V gene. The CDR3 sequence is 12 residues long. DNA of the CDR3: TGCAGTGCTAGGACAGGGCGGAACGAGCAGTACTTC. Translating gives CSARTGRNEQYF.

This sequence joins TRBV6-5 and TRBJ1-2; no clear D gene. Germline loops: CDR1 MNHEY, CDR2 SVGAGI. Trimming cost V 6 bases and J 5 bases, with 10 bases left between them. CDR3 length: 12 residues. The CDR3: CASRLGGYGYTF. Here the CDR3 DNA reads TGTGCCAGCAGACTCGGAGGGTATGGCTACACCTTC.

Details on this clone: Other DNA variants within this sample encode the same CDR3. The rearrangement links TRBV28 to TRBJ1-2; D remains unclear. The CDR3 is made up of 12 amino acids. Trimming shortened V by 5 bases and J by 4 bases, and 8 bases separated the two germline ends. Germline assignment: CDR1 MDHEN and CDR2 SYDVKM. The DNA of the CDR3 is TGTGCCAGCAGTCTCCCCTCCTATGGCTACACCTTC. Translated, it gives CASSLPSYGYTF.

V gene TRBV7-9 combines with J gene TRBJ1-4; the D gene is possibly TRBD1 (6 bases). Germline V lookup: CDR1 SEHNR, CDR2 FQNEAQ (reference sequence). The CDR3 contains 16 residues. With 4 bases removed from V and 6 bases from J, the gap between germline ends came to 18 bases. CDR3 amino acids: CASSSTGTTKDEKLFF. In DNA form, the CDR3 reads TGTGCCAGCAGCTCAACCGGGACAACCAAGGATGAAAAACTGTTTTTT.

The CDR3 loop is CASGRLAYTGELFF. The CDR3, as DNA: TGTGCCAGCGGCAGACTTGCGTACACCGGGGAGCTGTTTTTT. The J gene is TRBJ2-2, the V gene TRBV7-8; no definite D call. The CDR3 has 14 amino acids. The germline V gene has CDR1 SGHVS and CDR2 FQNEAQ. Trimming removed 8 bases at V and 3 bases at J, with 13 bases between.

V usage is TRBV10-3 and J usage is TRBJ2-3; D not resolved. The CDR3 spans 16 residues. The V gene's germline CDR1 is ENHRY and CDR2 SYGVKD. Trimming removed 0 bases at V and 5 bases at J, with 15 bases between. CDR3 DNA: TGTGCCATCAGTGAGTCGAATTTACCCGGGTTAGATACGCAGTATTTT. It encodes CAISESNLPGLDTQYF.

This clone was found once. The V gene is TRBV7-3, the J gene TRBJ1-2, with TRBD1 as a possible D gene (5 bases). V lost 5 bases and J lost 6, with 13 bases in between. CDR1 SGHTA and CDR2 FQGTGA come from the germline V gene. The CDR3 is made up of 13 amino acids. The CDR3 sequence: CASSTGTLDGYTF. In nucleotides, the CDR3 is TGTGCCAGCAGCACCGGGACTCTCGATGGCTACACCTTC. Full variable domain (missing parts from reference TRBV7-3 and TRBJ1-2): GAGVSQTPSNKVTEKGKYVELRCDPISGHTALYWYRQSLGQGPEFLIYFQGTGAADDSGLPNDRFFAVRPEGSVSTLKIQRTERGDSAVYLCASSTGTLDGYTFGSGTRLTVV.

The gene calls are TRBV5-1 and TRBJ2-7, with D unclear. The CDR3 spans 13 residues. V shed 0 bases and J shed 4 bases, with 8 bases lying between them. Germline CDR1 and CDR2: SGHRS and YFSETQ. Here the CDR3 reads CASSLDGIYEQYF. The CDR3 DNA follows: TGCGCCAGCAGCTTGGACGGAATATACGAGCAGTACTTC.

The V call is TRBV18, the J call TRBJ2-7; TRBD2 matches at 9 bases. The germline V gene encodes CDR1 KGHSH and CDR2 LQKENI. This CDR3 has 16 amino acids. V was clipped by 0 bases and J by 6 bases; unmatched bases: 9. In DNA form, the CDR3 reads TGTGCCAGCTCACCACCGGGTAGCGGGGGTCTTGGCGAGCAGTACTTC. Translation gives CASSPPGSGGLGEQYF.

This chain joins TRBV20-1 and TRBJ1-1, with no clear D. The CDR3 runs to 11 residues. The germline gives CDR1 DFQATT, CDR2 SNEGSKA (reference sequence). Between the trimmed V and J ends, which lost 2 bases and 6 bases, there was a span of 7 bases. CDR3 protein: CSARTGAEAFF. The DNA of the CDR3 is TGCAGTGCTAGAACTGGGGCTGAAGCTTTCTTT.